This T cell receptor beta chain was found in a study of cytomegalovirus exposure and HLA in healthy donors. General study points: In vitro data verified a few CMV-associated chains as specific for CMV antigens. A later analysis associated some 18,000 TCR beta sequences with HLA alleles at a 0.05 false discovery rate.

To note about this clone: Its target is unknown.

In the PCR, 60 Vbeta and 13 Jbeta primers were used. The data were produced by immunoSEQ multiplex PCR, yet TCRdb's version contains in-frame clones alone and is incomplete. This table holds fewer than 150,000 clones, roughly two thirds found once. The CDR3 has 16 amino acids. Looked up from germline, CDR1 is WNHNN and CDR2 is SYGVQD (reference sequence). V lost 0 bases and J lost 3; bases outside the gene matches: 2. The chain carries TRBV10-1 and TRBJ2-2, with 9 bases that match TRBD2. Sequenced: PBMCs. This TCR was sampled from a human donor in good health. CDR3 in DNA: TGCGCCAGCAGTGAGTCGGGACTAGCAGACACCGGGGAGCTGTTTTTT. Protein sequence: CASSESGLADTGELFF.